This T cell receptor (beta chain) originates from a study of blood T cell repertoires in COVID-19. Unmatched junction bases numbered 4, after V lost 6 bases and J lost 3 bases. This CDR3 region has 13 residues. Repertoires were generated with immunoSEQ multiplex PCR, while TCRdb's copy carries only in-frame clones and drops some. The sample has around 150,000 clones; 90% to 95% are singletons. Sequenced material: peripheral blood. The source of this sequence is a woman aged 45 to 65 with acute or convalescent COVID-19. The chain recombines TRBV12-3 or TRBV12-4 with TRBJ1-1; 7 nucleotides match TRBD1. The CDR3 loop is CASSIGQDTEAFF. The CDR3, as DNA: TGTGCCAGCAGCATTGGACAGGACACTGAAGCTTTCTTT.